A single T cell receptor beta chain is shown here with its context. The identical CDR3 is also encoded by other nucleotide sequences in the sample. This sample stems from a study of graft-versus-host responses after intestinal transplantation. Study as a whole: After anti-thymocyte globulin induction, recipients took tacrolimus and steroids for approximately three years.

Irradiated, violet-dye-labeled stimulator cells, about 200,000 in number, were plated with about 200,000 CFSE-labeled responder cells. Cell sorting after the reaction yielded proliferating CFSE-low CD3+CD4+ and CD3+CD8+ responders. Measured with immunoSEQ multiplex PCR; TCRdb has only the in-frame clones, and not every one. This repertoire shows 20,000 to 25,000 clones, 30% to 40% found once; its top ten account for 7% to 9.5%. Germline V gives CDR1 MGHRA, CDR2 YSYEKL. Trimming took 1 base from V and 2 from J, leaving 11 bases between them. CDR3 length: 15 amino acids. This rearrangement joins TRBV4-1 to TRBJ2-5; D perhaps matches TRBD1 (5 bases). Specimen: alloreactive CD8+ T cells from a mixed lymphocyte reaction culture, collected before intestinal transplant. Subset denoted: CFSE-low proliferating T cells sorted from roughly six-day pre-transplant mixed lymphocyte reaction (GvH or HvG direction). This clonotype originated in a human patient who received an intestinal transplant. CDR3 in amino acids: CASSQVTGVQETQYF. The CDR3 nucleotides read TGCGCCAGCAGCCAAGTAACAGGCGTTCAAGAGACCCAGTACTTC.